The sequence of this TCR beta chain was determined in a study of T cells of healthy individuals. Only a few counts were recorded for this clonotype. TCRdb reanalysed the 5' RACE reads using MiXCR and keeps one entry per CDR3 protein. The sample has 90,000 to 100,000 distinct CDR3 sequences; 17% are singletons. The CDR3 is 12 amino acids. Germline V gives CDR1 KGHSH, CDR2 LQKENI. J lost 8 bases, V lost 3 bases, and 2 bases had no gene match. This clonotype originated in a human donor in good health. The chain links TRBV18 to TRBJ2-3; the match to TRBD2 covers 7 bases. In DNA form, the CDR3 reads TGTGCCAGCTCACCCTCTAGCGGTACGCAGTATTTT. It yields the protein CASSPSSGTQYF.